One sample yielded the 19 T cell receptor beta chains listed below, sequenced in a study of T cells in Graves' hyperthyroidism and ophthalmopathy. The investigators amplified TCR beta CDR3 regions from RNA transcripts. A first-round RT-PCR of the TCR CDR3 used the HTBI primer set. One entry per CDR3 protein, called by TCRdb with MiXCR from the multiplex PCR reads. The data show hundreds of thousands of distinct CDR3 sequences, 15% to 20% seen once. The sample was blood. All receptors derive from a woman in her twenties or thirties with Graves' hyperthyroidism.

This clonotype was detected once. This chain joins TRBV4-1 and TRBJ2-7; 7 bases match TRBD1. The germline V gene has CDR1 MGHRA and CDR2 YSYEKL. The CDR3 sequence is 16 residues long. V was pared by 4 bases and J by 2 bases, with 11 bases of the junction left unmatched. CDR3 sequence (DNA): TGCGCCAGCAGCCCATTCTTTCCGGGACAGACCTACGAGCAGTACTTC. It codes for CASSPFFPGQTYEQYF.

A remark on this clonotype: One base away lies a much larger clone, so this may be a sequencing read error. The J gene is TRBJ2-1, the V gene TRBV7-9, with D possibly being TRBD1 or TRBD2 (5 bases each). The CDR3 is made up of 16 amino acids. Germline CDR1 is SEHNR and CDR2 is FQNEAQ (reference sequence). The CDR3 region has the DNA TGTGTCAGCAGCTTAAGCTCGGGGCACCTCTACAATGAGCAGTTCTTC. It yields the protein CVSSLSSGHLYNEQFF.

This clonotype was picked up a small number of times. J is TRBJ1-2 and V is TRBV27, with 7 bases aligning to TRBD1. The CDR3 length is 15 residues. With V trimmed by 0 bases and J by 7 bases, 8 bases remained unmatched. Germline values: CDR1 MNHEY, CDR2 SMNVEV (reference sequence). CDR3: CASSLSGQALGGYTF. DNA of the CDR3: TGTGCCAGCAGTTTATCAGGACAGGCGCTCGGTGGCTACACCTTC.

This clonotype has at least ten counts. V and J are TRBV28 and TRBJ2-4; TRBD1 matches at 8 bases. Trimming took 6 bases from V and 8 from J; bases not matched to a gene: 15. The CDR3 runs to 16 residues. Per germline, CDR1 MDHEN and CDR2 SYDVKM. CDR3 nucleotide sequence: TGTGCCAGCAGGCCTAGACAGGGGTCGGAGTGGCACATTCAGTACTTC. Translation gives CASRPRQGSEWHIQYF.

The rearrangement joins TRBV3-1 to TRBJ2-2; TRBD2 matches at 7 bases. CDR1 and CDR2 (germline): LGHDT, YNNKEL (reference sequence). The V and J ends lost 4 bases and 2 bases, in that order; junction bases with no gene match: 10. This CDR3 is 17 amino acids long. The CDR3 DNA follows: TGTGCCAGCAGCCGCTCAGCCGGGACTATTAACACCGGGGAGCTGTTTTTT. It translates to CASSRSAGTINTGELFF.

This chain uses TRBV20-1 with TRBJ2-1; 11 nucleotides agree with TRBD2. J gave up 5 bases and V 6 bases, and 6 bases lay outside the gene matches. The CDR3 loop spans 14 amino acids. Germline CDR1 and CDR2: DFQATT and SNEGSKA (reference sequence). The CDR3 region has the DNA TGCAGTGCCCTGGGACTAGCGGAGAACAATGAGCAGTTCTTC. It codes for CSALGLAENNEQFF.

The chain joins TRBV30 to TRBJ2-1; D remains ambiguous. CDR1 is GTSNPN and CDR2 is SVGIG in the germline V gene (reference sequence). Trimming took off 1 base at V and 4 bases at J, with 11 bases between the two ends. The CDR3 consists of 14 residues. CDR3 region: CAWSGGRGYNEQFF. The CDR3 DNA reads as TGTGCCTGGAGTGGGGGTAGAGGATACAATGAGCAGTTCTTC.

This clonotype was observed many times. The chain recombines TRBV18 with TRBJ1-2; D unclear. V was pared by 3 bases and J by 4 bases, with 9 bases between. The CDR3 sequence is 13 residues long. CDR1 and CDR2 from the germline V gene are KGHSH and LQKENI. The CDR3 DNA sequence: TGTGCCAGCTCACCGAGAGGGCCCTATGGCTACACCTTC. Its translation: CASSPRGPYGYTF.

This chain connects TRBV3-1 to TRBJ2-2, with TRBD2 matching 9 bases. V trimming: 7 bases; J trimming: 4 bases; junction bases outside the gene matches: 13. CDR1 is LGHDT, CDR2 YNNKEL, per germline (reference sequence). The CDR3 is 17 amino acids. As DNA, the CDR3 is TGTGCCAGCAAGCCGGGAGTAGCGGGAGAGATCACCGGGGAGCTGTTTTTT. Amino acid sequence: CASKPGVAGEITGELFF.

This clonotype has only a few counts. This chain connects TRBV5-4 to TRBJ1-4; D gene unclear. The CDR3 is 16 residues long. Trimming stripped 5 bases from V and 8 bases from J, with 22 bases between. Germline CDR1 reads SGHNT; CDR2 reads YYREEE (reference sequence). DNA for the CDR3: TGTGCCAGCAGTCAAGAAGCCCTGCCGGAGGGCGAAAAACTGTTTTTT. Its translation is CASSQEALPEGEKLFF.

This clonotype was picked up a small number of times. The genes are TRBV9 and TRBJ2-7; 11 nucleotides align to TRBD2. After removal of 0 bases from V and 6 bases from J, the junction contained 2 bases not matched to a gene. Germline-derived CDR1 and CDR2 are SGDLS and YYNGEE. This CDR3 is 14 amino acids long. CDR3 coding DNA: TGTGCCAGCAGCGTAGGACTAGCGGGAAGCGAGCAGTACTTC. It translates to CASSVGLAGSEQYF. Complete variable domain (other parts from reference TRBV9 and TRBJ2-7): DSGVTQTPKHLITATGQRVTLRCSPRSGDLSVYWYQQSLDQGLQFLIQYYNGEERAKGNILERFSAQQFPDLHSELNLSSLELGDSALYFCASSVGLAGSEQYFGPGTRLTVT.

This chain uses TRBV19 with TRBJ1-2; weak D call: TRBD1 (6 bases). This CDR3 spans 14 amino acids. V was clipped by 9 bases and J by 4 bases, with 18 bases between them. Germline V gene lookup returns CDR1 LNHDA and CDR2 SQIVND (reference sequence). The CDR3 is CASGTGGGLYGYTF. DNA of the CDR3: TGTGCCAGCGGAACAGGTGGGGGCCTCTATGGCTACACCTTC. Filled out from reference TRBV19 and TRBJ1-2, the complete variable domain reads DGGITQSPKYLFRKEGQNVTLSCEQNLNHDAMYWYRQDPGQGLRLIYYSQIVNDFQKGDIAEGYSVSREKKESFPLTVTSAQKNPTAFYLCASGTGGGLYGYTFGSGTRLTVV.

This chain uses TRBV6-1 with TRBJ2-1, with 7 bases identical to TRBD2. CDR1 and CDR2 from the germline V gene are MNHNS and SASEGT. Trimming removed 4 bases from V and 3 bases from J; junction bases left unmatched: 6. CDR3 size: 15 residues. Here the CDR3 reads CASSGAGENYNEQFF. The DNA for the CDR3 is TGTGCCAGCAGTGGCGCGGGAGAAAACTACAATGAGCAGTTCTTC.

This clonotype was counted at least ten times. V gene TRBV18 combines with J gene TRBJ1-1; 8 bases match TRBD1. Per germline, CDR1 KGHSH and CDR2 LQKENI. Trimming removed 3 bases from V and 0 bases from J; junction bases left unmatched: 6. The CDR3 sequence is 16 residues long. CDR3 DNA sequence: TGTGCCAGCTCACCTCGGACAGGGCGAATGAACACTGAAGCTTTCTTT. It encodes CASSPRTGRMNTEAFF.

This clonotype has ten or more counts. As DNA, the CDR3 is TGTGCCAGCAGTTTTTCCCCCTACAATGAGCAGTTCTTC. This gives the protein CASSFSPYNEQFF. The J gene is TRBJ2-1, the V gene TRBV12-3 or TRBV12-4; no reliable D call. The CDR3 consists of 13 residues. V was clipped by 3 bases and J by 2 bases, with 5 bases between them.

At least ten counts were recorded for this clonotype. In DNA form, the CDR3 reads TGTGCCAGCCAAGCCGGGACTAGCGGCAATGAGCAGTTCTTC. Translating gives CASQAGTSGNEQFF. This rearrangement joins TRBV28 to TRBJ2-1; TRBD2 agrees at 11 bases. Germline CDR1 and CDR2: MDHEN and SYDVKM. Losses at the gene ends were 8 bases for V and 6 bases for J; bases not matched to a gene: 6. The CDR3 is 14 residues long.

V gene TRBV18 combines with J gene TRBJ2-7, with 10 bases matching TRBD1. J was trimmed by 5 bases and V by 3 bases; bases with no gene match: 7. This CDR3 has 15 residues. Germline V gives CDR1 KGHSH, CDR2 LQKENI. The CDR3 protein is CASSPPGTGVNEQYF. The CDR3 DNA is TGTGCCAGCTCACCTCCTGGGACAGGGGTTAACGAGCAGTACTTC.

This clonotype was observed a few times. The chain combines TRBV5-1 with TRBJ1-1; the D is unclear. Trimming took off 3 bases at V and 2 bases at J, with 11 bases between the two ends. CDR1 and CDR2 from the germline V gene are SGHRS and YFSETQ. The CDR3 is 14 residues long. The CDR3 region is CASSWAQDNTEAFF. The CDR3 nucleotides are TGCGCCAGCAGCTGGGCCCAGGATAACACTGAAGCTTTCTTT.

In this sample, this clonotype turned up many times. V and J are TRBV6-1 and TRBJ2-5, with 7 bases identical to TRBD1. Trimming took 6 bases from V and 7 from J; bases not matched to a gene: 5. The CDR3 totals 12 residues. Germline V lookup: CDR1 MNHNS, CDR2 SASEGT. CDR3 coding DNA: TGTGCCAGCAGACCCCCAGGGGGGACCCAGTACTTC. Encoded protein: CASRPPGGTQYF.